One and the same sample provided the 14 T cell receptor beta chains below, sequenced in a study of blood T cell repertoires in COVID-19. Here immunoSEQ multiplex PCR was the method, and the copy in TCRdb shows in-frame clones only, minus some. The top ten hold 1.2% of the sample, which has a few hundred thousand clones, more than 70% seen once. The sample comprised PBMCs or T cells enriched from blood (not recorded which). The origin of the receptors is a woman aged 18-29 years who had recovered from COVID-19.

V and J are TRBV5-4 and TRBJ1-1; TRBD1 agrees at 8 bases. CDR1 is SGHNT, CDR2 YYREEE, per germline (reference sequence). This CDR3 contains 16 residues. V lost 0 bases to trimming and J lost 1 base; unmatched junction nucleotides: 5. The CDR3 nucleotides are TGTGCCAGCAGCTTGGTTTTAGGGACAGGGAACACTGAAGCTTTCTTT. Residues: CASSLVLGTGNTEAFF. Full variable domain (remainder filled in from reference TRBV5-4 and TRBJ1-1): ETGVTQSPTHLIKTRGQQVTLRCSSQSGHNTVSWYQQALGQGPQFIFQYYREEENGRGNFPPRFSGLQFPNYSSELNVNALELDDSALYLCASSLVLGTGNTEAFFGQGTRLTVV.

This chain joins TRBV11-2 and TRBJ2-1, with D possibly matching TRBD1 (6 bases). V dropped 3 bases and J dropped 4 bases, with 13 bases sitting between them. The germline gives CDR1 SGHAT, CDR2 FQNNGV. The CDR3 is made up of 15 amino acids. This CDR3 is CASSFAFQGYNEQFF. As DNA, the CDR3 is TGTGCCAGCAGCTTTGCATTCCAGGGGTACAATGAGCAGTTCTTC.

The chain uses TRBV6-5 and TRBJ1-4, with D perhaps matching TRBD1 (6 bases). CDR1 is MNHEY, CDR2 SVGAGI, per germline. The CDR3 consists of 16 residues. V was cut by 1 base and J by 7 bases, with 16 bases left in between. The CDR3 nucleotides read TGTGCCAGCAGTTACTTACAGGGTAGCCGTGGTGAAAAACTGTTTTTT. Translated: CASSYLQGSRGEKLFF.

The J gene is TRBJ1-1, the V gene TRBV4-3, with D possibly TRBD1 on 5 matching bases. With 2 bases removed from V and 11 bases from J, the gap between germline ends came to 15 bases. Germline V gene sequence: CDR1 LGHNA, CDR2 YSLEER. This CDR3 has 13 residues. CDR3 coding DNA: TGCGCCAGCAGCCAAACTACAGGATTTCTGGCTTTCTTT. Protein sequence: CASSQTTGFLAFF.

The V and J genes are TRBV6-1 and TRBJ1-2; 7 nucleotides match TRBD1. J gave up 4 bases and V 2 bases, and 7 bases lay outside the gene matches. The CDR3 spans 15 residues. CDR1 and CDR2 (germline): MNHNS, SASEGT. Here the CDR3 reads CASSEWEGGGYGYTF. The DNA of the CDR3 is TGTGCCAGCAGTGAATGGGAAGGGGGCGGCTATGGCTACACCTTC.

The chain employs TRBV5-1 and TRBJ1-6; possible D gene TRBD1, 5 bases. The V end lost 0 bases, the J end lost 7 bases, and 11 bases lay between the germline ends. This CDR3 has 15 residues. CDR1 and CDR2 from the germline V gene are SGHRS and YFSETQ. The CDR3 DNA follows: TGCGCCAGCAGCTTGGACAAGGGGCAGAATTCACCCCTCCACTTT. It specifies CASSLDKGQNSPLHF. The full variable domain, with the rest looked up from reference TRBV5-1 and TRBJ1-6, is KAGVTQTPRYLIKTRGQQVTLSCSPISGHRSVSWYQQTPGQGLQFLFEYFSETQRNKGNFPGRFSGRQFSNSRSEMNVSTLELGDSALYLCASSLDKGQNSPLHFGNGTRLTVT.

The chain carries TRBV19 and TRBJ2-3; 9 bases are shared with TRBD2. This CDR3 is 17 amino acids long. V was clipped by 3 bases and J by 2 bases; unmatched bases: 9. Germline lookup yields CDR1 LNHDA and CDR2 SQIVND (reference sequence). CDR3 residues: CASSMRGGDVFTDTQYF. The CDR3, as DNA: TGTGCCAGTAGTATGCGCGGGGGGGACGTTTTCACAGATACGCAGTATTTT. The full variable domain, with the rest looked up from reference TRBV19 and TRBJ2-3, is DGGITQSPKYLFRKEGQNVTLSCEQNLNHDAMYWYRQDPGQGLRLIYYSQIVNDFQKGDIAEGYSVSREKKESFPLTVTSAQKNPTAFYLCASSMRGGDVFTDTQYFGPGTRLTVL.

The chain uses TRBV10-3 and TRBJ2-7; TRBD1 matches at 7 bases. Germline trimming cut 1 base from V and 7 bases from J; bases unmatched to any gene: 7. The CDR3 length is 14 residues. Germline lookup yields CDR1 ENHRY and CDR2 SYGVKD. CDR3 in amino acids: CAISEFITGEEQYF. The CDR3, as DNA: TGTGCCATCAGTGAGTTTATCACAGGGGAGGAGCAGTACTTC.

V is TRBV7-6 and J is TRBJ2-5, with D possibly TRBD2 on 5 matching bases. The CDR3 contains 14 residues. The V end lost 3 bases, the J end lost 1 base, and 9 bases lay between the germline ends. Germline CDR1 SGHVS, CDR2 FNYEAQ. The chain's CDR3 is CASSFGNTQETQYF. The CDR3 region has the DNA TGTGCCAGCAGCTTCGGGAACACCCAAGAGACCCAGTACTTC.

This clone is a singleton in its sample. V usage is TRBV5-4 and J usage is TRBJ2-7; a possible D gene is TRBD2 (7 bases). V gave up 0 bases and J gave up 3 bases, with 19 bases separating them. The CDR3 runs to 17 residues. CDR1 SGHNT and CDR2 YYREEE come from the germline V gene (reference sequence). The CDR3 sequence is CASSLDDKGEGHYEQYF. The CDR3 coding sequence is TGTGCCAGCAGCTTGGATGACAAGGGGGAGGGCCACTACGAGCAGTACTTC. The complete variable domain, with remaining parts taken from reference TRBV5-4 and TRBJ2-7, reads ETGVTQSPTHLIKTRGQQVTLRCSSQSGHNTVSWYQQALGQGPQFIFQYYREEENGRGNFPPRFSGLQFPNYSSELNVNALELDDSALYLCASSLDDKGEGHYEQYFGPGTRLTVT.

This chain joins TRBV5-1 and TRBJ1-2; TRBD1 matches 9 bases. This CDR3 comprises 16 residues. J gave up 1 base and V 4 bases, and 8 bases lay outside the gene matches. The germline V gene encodes CDR1 SGHRS and CDR2 YFSETQ. The CDR3 DNA reads TGCGCCAGCAGCCTGGGACAGGGAATGGGTAACTATGGCTACACCTTC. Its translation is CASSLGQGMGNYGYTF.

This clone occurred a few times. The chain carries TRBV2 and TRBJ1-4; 9 bases are a match to TRBD1. The CDR3 has 15 amino acids. Germline V gene sequence: CDR1 SNHLY, CDR2 FYNNEI. V was pared by 7 bases and J by 8 bases, with 11 bases of the junction left unmatched. The CDR3 region has the DNA TGTGCCAGCAACCCGACAGGGGGGCAAGGAGAAAAACTGTTTTTT. Protein sequence: CASNPTGGQGEKLFF.

Details on this clone: The sample has other DNA sequences that encode this CDR3 too. The rearrangement links TRBV7-2 to TRBJ1-2; D not resolved. The V gene's germline CDR1 is SGHTA and CDR2 FQGNSA. This CDR3 has 13 amino acids. The ends were cut back, 1 base at V and 5 bases at J, with 8 bases in the middle. The CDR3 nucleotides are TGTGCCAGCAGCTTAGGGTCGGGTTATGGCTACACCTTC. This translates into CASSLGSGYGYTF.

The V and J genes are TRBV18 and TRBJ1-6; D is perhaps TRBD1 (5 bases). V shed 0 bases and J shed 7 bases, with 10 bases lying between them. The CDR3 runs to 15 residues. The V gene's germline CDR1 is KGHSH and CDR2 LQKENI. This CDR3 reads CASSPPGGWNSPLHF. DNA for the CDR3: TGTGCCAGCTCACCACCGGGGGGATGGAATTCACCCCTCCACTTT.